What follows are 18 T cell receptor beta chains derived from one specimen sequenced in a study of blood T cells in healthy people across ages. Through a sample-barcoded 5' primer and a J-beta primer mix, a second PCR was run for about 6 to 12 cycles. TCRdb used MiXCR to reprocess the 5' RACE reads, holding one entry per CDR3 protein. The table includes approximately 1.5 million distinct CDR3 sequences, about 42% detected once. Sequences were obtained from blood. These receptors came from a woman between 18 and 29 years old in good health.

The J gene is TRBJ1-6, the V gene TRBV5-8; 7 bases are shared with TRBD1. Germline V gene sequence: CDR1 SGHTS, CDR2 YDEGEE. The CDR3 runs 13 residues. Trimming took 7 bases from V and 4 from J; bases not matched to a gene: 2. The CDR3 is CASGQEYNSPLHF. The CDR3 coding sequence is TGTGCCAGCGGACAGGAGTATAATTCACCCCTCCACTTT.

The chain couples TRBV18 to TRBJ1-4; the D gene is possibly TRBD1 (5 bases). Trimming left V 6 bases short and J 0 bases short, with 17 bases between. CDR3 length: 17 amino acids. From germline, CDR1 is KGHSH and CDR2 LQKENI. The CDR3 coding sequence is TGTGCCAGCTCGCGAGGGGTGGCTGCCGCAACTAATGAAAAACTGTTTTTT. Its protein is CASSRGVAAATNEKLFF.

With respect to this clonotype: The junction differs from germline at one of its ends, possibly a read error. The chain couples TRBV27 to TRBJ2-1; 12 bases are a match to TRBD2. CDR1 and CDR2 from the germline V gene are MNHEY and SMNVEV (reference sequence). The CDR3 runs 16 residues. The CDR3 DNA reads as TGTGTCAGCAGGCCTAGCGGGAGGGCAACCTACAATGAGCAGTTCTTC. This encodes CVSRPSGRATYNEQFF.

The V and J genes are TRBV27 and TRBJ1-2; D is ambiguous. The V end lost 8 bases, the J end lost 7 bases, and 17 bases lay between the germline ends. The CDR3 loop spans 13 amino acids. Per germline, CDR1 MNHEY and CDR2 SMNVEV (reference sequence). The CDR3 spells CASASNSLFGYTF. The CDR3 nucleotides read TGTGCCAGCGCTAGCAATTCCCTATTTGGCTACACCTTC.

Regarding this clonotype: A much larger clone lies one base from this, so it may be a read error. The gene calls are TRBV28 and TRBJ2-3; tentative D call: TRBD1 (5 bases). The germline CDR1 and CDR2 sequences are MDHEN and SYDVKM. There are 12 residues in the CDR3. CDR3 coding DNA: TGTGCCGGCAGACAGAATAGGGATACGCAGTATTTT. It codes for CAGRQNRDTQYF.

This clonotype was counted only a few times. This chain links TRBV7-9 with TRBJ1-2; 8 bases align to TRBD1. Germline V gives CDR1 SEHNR, CDR2 FQNEAQ (reference sequence). The CDR3 is 14 amino acids. V shed 2 bases and J 5 bases; nucleotides not matched to a gene: 4. In DNA, the CDR3 is TGTGCCAGCAGCTTATCGAGACAGGGGTATGGCTACACCTTC. Its translation: CASSLSRQGYGYTF. The entire variable domain, with the rest obtained from reference TRBV7-9 and TRBJ1-2, is as follows: DTGVSQNPRHKITKRGQNVTFRCDPISEHNRLYWYRQTLGQGPEFLTYFQNEAQLEKSRLLSDRFSAERPKGSFSTLEIQRTEQGDSAMYLCASSLSRQGYGYTFGSGTRLTVV.

Concerning this clonotype itself: Since a much larger clone is just one base distant, this may be a read error. The gene calls are TRBV20-1 and TRBJ2-1; D is perhaps TRBD2 (6 bases). This CDR3 spans 14 amino acids. V was cut by 1 base and J by 12 bases, with 19 bases left in between. Per the germline V gene, CDR1 is DFQATT and CDR2 is SNEGSKA (reference sequence). CDR3 DNA sequence: TGCAGTGCTAGAGGGGGACTTCGTGGCTATGGGCAGTTCTTC. Amino acid sequence: CSARGGLRGYGQFF.

Comment on this clonotype: The junction shows a germline mismatch at one end, possibly a read error. The CDR3 DNA follows: TGTGCCAGCAGTCAGTCCTCAGGGGGCTCCTATGGCCACACCTTC. It yields the protein CASSQSSGGSYGHTF. This chain uses TRBV7-2 with TRBJ1-2; 8 bases line up with TRBD1. This CDR3 region has 15 residues. In germline, CDR1 is SGHTA, CDR2 FQGNSA.

The rearrangement joins TRBV6-2 or TRBV6-3 to TRBJ2-1, with a tentative D call TRBD2 (5 bases). This CDR3 spans 16 amino acids. V dropped 6 bases and J dropped 2 bases, with 17 bases sitting between them. CDR1 MNHEY and CDR2 SVGEGT come from the germline V gene. The CDR3 DNA is TGTGCCAGCAGCCTTATTAGCGTCCTTCCCTACAATGAGCAGTTCTTC. Translation: CASSLISVLPYNEQFF.

V is TRBV5-6 and J is TRBJ2-5, with a tentative D call TRBD2 (6 bases). Germline CDR1 is SGHDT and CDR2 is YYEEEE. The CDR3 is made up of 14 amino acids. V gave up 0 bases and J gave up 3 bases, with 9 bases separating them. The CDR3 loop is CASSLAASEETQYF. The CDR3 DNA sequence: TGTGCCAGCAGCTTGGCCGCTAGCGAAGAGACCCAGTACTTC.

This clonotype was counted between two and nine times. The chain links TRBV11-2 to TRBJ2-3; D not resolved. Germline loops: CDR1 SGHAT, CDR2 FQNNGV. The CDR3 length is 15 residues. V lost 0 bases to trimming and J lost 0 bases, with 7 bases between them. The CDR3 spells CASSLDRISTDTQYF. The CDR3 coding sequence is TGTGCCAGCAGCTTAGATCGGATCAGCACAGATACGCAGTATTTT. Based on the CDR3 plus reference TRBV11-2 and TRBJ2-3, the full variable domain is EAGVAQSPRYKIIEKRQSVAFWCNPISGHATLYWYQQILGQGPKLLIQFQNNGVVDDSQLPKDRFSAERLKGVDSTLKIQPAKLEDSAVYLCASSLDRISTDTQYFGPGTRLTVL.

CDR3 DNA: TGTGCCAGCAGTTACGACCAGGGGGGAGAGACCCAGTACTTC. It is translated as CASSYDQGGETQYF. This chain links TRBV6-5 with TRBJ2-5, with D possibly matching TRBD1 (7 bases). V was trimmed by 2 bases and J by 4 bases, leaving 11 bases between them. The CDR3 is 14 residues long. The germline CDR1 and CDR2 sequences are MNHEY and SVGAGI.

Remarks on this clonotype: One junction end disagrees with the germline gene, perhaps due to a read error. This sequence joins TRBV7-2 and TRBJ2-3; D gene unclear. Germline loops: CDR1 SGHTA, CDR2 FQGNSA. The CDR3 runs 15 residues. This CDR3 is CASSLRRIFPDTRYF. CDR3 bases: TGTGCCAGCAGCCTTAGGAGAATTTTCCCAGATACGCGGTATTTT.

The chain uses TRBV20-1 and TRBJ1-2, with D possibly TRBD1 on 5 matching bases. CDR1 is DFQATT, CDR2 SNEGSKA, per germline (reference sequence). The CDR3 covers 12 residues. The CDR3 spells CRGTESNYGYTF. The CDR3 DNA follows: TGCAGGGGGACGGAATCTAACTATGGCTACACCTTC.

The chain uses TRBV3-1 and TRBJ2-3, with 10 positions matching TRBD2. Per germline, CDR1 LGHDT and CDR2 YNNKEL (reference sequence). CDR3 length: 14 residues. The V and J ends lost 7 bases and 1 base, in that order; junction bases with no gene match: 2. The CDR3 region is CASTGLAGTDTQYF. The DNA for the CDR3 is TGTGCCAGCACCGGACTAGCGGGCACAGATACGCAGTATTTT.

The V gene is TRBV21-1, the J gene TRBJ2-1; TRBD1, the table's D call, lacks a check against the DNA. TRBV21-1 represents a pseudogene. This CDR3 spans 16 amino acids. The CDR3 bases are TGTGCCGGCCACTCTGGACAGGGGGAAAAATACAATGAGCAGTTCTTC. Translating gives CAGHSGQGEKYNEQFF.

The chain recombines TRBV20-1 with TRBJ2-7; 11 bases line up with TRBD2. CDR3 length: 14 residues. The V segment lost 2 bases and the J segment 2 bases; nucleotides outside the gene matches: 2. Germline V gives CDR1 DFQATT, CDR2 SNEGSKA (reference sequence). CDR3 loop: CSARQTSGAYEQYF. DNA of the CDR3: TGCAGTGCTAGACAGACTAGCGGGGCCTACGAGCAGTACTTC.

The chain combines TRBV12-3 or TRBV12-4 with TRBJ2-3; TRBD2 might be the D (5 bases). V was cut by 6 bases and J by 0 bases, with 19 bases left in between. This CDR3 region has 17 residues. The CDR3 bases are TGTGCCAGCAGCCCCCCAGTGCGCGGGCCCAGCACAGATACGCAGTATTTT. It specifies CASSPPVRGPSTDTQYF.